The clone carrying this T cell receptor beta chain occurred a few times. Its antigen is not known. This CDR3 is built from 15 residues. The V gene end was trimmed by 5 bases and the J gene end by 4 bases; junction bases not matched to a gene: 7. Germline CDR1 and CDR2: SGHTA and FQGTGA. 13 Jbeta primers and 60 Vbeta primers were used for the PCR. The assay was immunoSEQ multiplex PCR, and TCRdb's table has in-frame clones only and misses some. The repertoire has 130,000 to 150,000 clones, approximately 84% of them found once; the top ten carry under 10%. This entry belongs to a study of cytomegalovirus exposure and HLA in healthy donors. Findings and caveats of the study: As a later analysis showed, several of the most significant clusters appeared to be linked to common viral pathogens.

The clonotype comes from a woman aged 55-69 years in good health and CMV-seropositive. J is TRBJ2-7 and V is TRBV7-3; 11 bases are a match to TRBD1. Sequencing was done on a sample of PBMCs. CDR3 region: CASSTGTGGIYEQYF. CDR3 in DNA: TGTGCCAGCAGCACCGGGACAGGGGGGATTTACGAGCAGTACTTC.